A single sample gave rise to the 6 T cell receptor beta chains below, sequenced in a study of regulatory T cells in long-lasting Graves disease. Building of the TCR beta libraries involved iRepertoire HTBI primers and Arm-PCR of CDR3 regions. TCRdb processed the multiplex PCR reads anew with MiXCR; each CDR3 protein has one entry. In the table there are around 510,000 distinct CDR3 sequences, around 21% of which are singletons. Time point defined: persistent/refractory GD, antithyroid drugs over 5 years with positive TRAb. PBMC-derived RNA was used for the TCR library. Sequencing was performed on peripheral blood mononuclear cells (PBMCs), taken when the disease was refractory, from a patient treated with antithyroid drugs. These receptors were taken from a female donor with Graves disease.

The J gene is TRBJ1-1, the V gene TRBV11-2; D is possibly TRBD1 (5 bases). Between the trimmed V and J ends, which lost 5 bases and 3 bases, there was a span of 13 bases. The germline V gene encodes CDR1 SGHAT and CDR2 FQNNGV. The CDR3 contains 14 residues. The CDR3, as DNA: TGTGCCAGCAGCCCCGGGACCTCGTACACTGAAGCTTTCTTT. Amino acid sequence: CASSPGTSYTEAFF.

The V gene is TRBV20-1, the J gene TRBJ2-1; D is perhaps TRBD2 (5 bases). CDR3 length: 15 amino acids. V dropped 5 bases and J dropped 2 bases, with 16 bases sitting between them. The germline V gene has CDR1 DFQATT and CDR2 SNEGSKA (reference sequence). This chain's CDR3 is CSAPLGTSTYNEQFF. Here the CDR3 DNA reads TGCAGTGCTCCCTTGGGAACTAGTACCTACAATGAGCAGTTCTTC.

In this sample, this clonotype turned up many times. The chain uses TRBV12-3 or TRBV12-4 and TRBJ1-1; no clear D gene. Deletions cut 6 bases from V and 0 bases from J, with 11 bases between. The CDR3 consists of 14 residues. CDR3: CASSPNGLNTEAFF. In DNA, the CDR3 is TGTGCCAGCAGCCCCAACGGGCTGAACACTGAAGCTTTCTTT.

The chain joins TRBV9 to TRBJ2-7; tentative D call: TRBD2 (6 bases). This CDR3 region has 14 residues. V was cut by 4 bases and J by 0 bases, with 11 bases left in between. The germline CDR1 and CDR2 sequences are SGDLS and YYNGEE. The CDR3, as DNA: TGTGCCAGCAGCCGGGACTTCTTCTCCTACGAGCAGTACTTC. It codes for CASSRDFFSYEQYF.

This clonotype appeared a few times. The genes are TRBV20-1 and TRBJ2-2, with D tentatively TRBD1 or TRBD2 (6 bases each). The CDR3 spans 15 residues. Trimming shortened V by 5 bases and J by 0 bases, and 13 bases separated the two germline ends. Per the germline V gene, CDR1 is DFQATT and CDR2 is SNEGSKA (reference sequence). This CDR3 is CSADGGGTNTGELFF. CDR3 DNA sequence: TGCAGTGCTGATGGAGGGGGGACGAACACCGGGGAGCTGTTTTTT.

As regards this clonotype: Given a much more abundant clone one base away, this may be a read error. The chain has TRBV15 and TRBJ2-2; no clear D gene. The CDR3 is 16 residues long. V dropped 0 bases and J dropped 3 bases, with 11 bases sitting between them. Germline loops: CDR1 LNHNV, CDR2 YYDKDF (reference sequence). Written as DNA, the CDR3 is TGTGCCACCAGCAGAGACGTCAGGACGTACACCGGGGAGCTGTTTTTT. Its protein is CATSRDVRTYTGELFF.